Following are 7 T cell receptor beta chains from one sample sequenced in a study of immune heterogeneity within non-small cell lung tumors. Multiplex PCR was performed with 32 V and 13 J primers, and it amplified TCR beta CDR3. TCRdb recomputed calls from the multiplex PCR reads with MiXCR, one row per CDR3 protein. This table holds 12,000 to 15,000 distinct CDR3 sequences, about 30% found once. The template for each sample was 600 ng of genomic DNA, which had been extracted from bulk tumor tissue. Collection of several biopsies per primary tumor, spaced far apart, took place during surgery. These patients got curative surgery after being newly diagnosed with untreated non-small cell lung cancer. Specimen: lung tumor tissue. The receptors here all came from a woman between 50 and 59 years old with non-small cell lung cancer.

The J gene is TRBJ1-5, the V gene TRBV13; 7 nucleotides match TRBD1. V lost 5 bases to trimming and J lost 11 bases; unmatched junction nucleotides: 6. This CDR3 spans 12 amino acids. From germline, CDR1 is PRHDT and CDR2 FYEKMQ (reference sequence). The CDR3 region is CASSPAGGAQHF. In DNA, the CDR3 is TGTGCCAGCAGCCCAGCAGGGGGGGCCCAGCATTTT.

In its sample, this clonotype was seen once. The chain recombines TRBV6-2 or TRBV6-3 with TRBJ2-3; a weak D match, TRBD1 (5 bases). V shed 4 bases and J shed 4 bases, with 9 bases lying between them. Germline CDR1 reads MNHEY; CDR2 reads SVGEGT. CDR3 length: 13 residues. This chain's CDR3 is CASSSGHPDTQYF. The CDR3 DNA is TGTGCCAGCAGTTCCGGACACCCAGATACGCAGTATTTT.

This clonotype was recorded many times. V and J are TRBV6-1 and TRBJ1-4; 8 positions agree with TRBD1. The ends lost 0 bases at V and 4 bases at J; junction bases unmatched: 4. CDR3 length: 16 amino acids. Germline V gives CDR1 MNHNS, CDR2 SASEGT. The CDR3 loop is CASSEALTGVNEKLFF. CDR3 nucleotides: TGTGCCAGCAGTGAAGCCCTGACAGGGGTTAATGAAAAACTGTTTTTT.

This clonotype is deemed large. This chain joins TRBV19 and TRBJ1-2; no clear D. CDR3 length equals 15 residues. Germline V gene data show CDR1 as LNHDA and CDR2 as SQIVND (reference sequence). Trimming pared 3 bases from V and 4 bases from J, leaving 15 bases between. DNA of the CDR3: TGTGCCAGTAGTATCGGGTTGCTTGCACCCTATGGCTACACCTTC. Translation gives CASSIGLLAPYGYTF.

This clonotype came up a few times. V gene TRBV30 combines with J gene TRBJ2-7, with D maybe TRBD2 (6 bases). The germline V gene has CDR1 GTSNPN and CDR2 SVGIG (reference sequence). Trimming left V 0 bases short and J 0 bases short, with 12 bases between. The CDR3 covers 15 residues. The CDR3 protein is CAWSVGRSGSYEQYF. CDR3 nucleotides: TGTGCCTGGAGTGTAGGGAGGAGTGGCTCCTACGAGCAGTACTTC.

This clonotype was detected a few times. A much larger clone lies one base from this, so it may be a read error. This chain links TRBV20-1 with TRBJ2-7, with D tentatively TRBD2 (5 bases). CDR3 length: 13 residues. The germline V gene encodes CDR1 DFQATT and CDR2 SNEGSKA (reference sequence). In nucleotides, the CDR3 is TGCAGTTCCCCCGCGGAGGATCTCTACGAGCAGTGCTTC. Translation gives CSSPAEDLYEQCF.

In this sample, this clonotype turned up a few times. The chain links TRBV5-6 to TRBJ2-3; D is perhaps TRBD1 or TRBD2 (6 bases each). Germline lookup yields CDR1 SGHDT and CDR2 YYEEEE. The CDR3 spans 14 residues. V was clipped by 7 bases and J by 3 bases, with 15 bases between them. The CDR3 protein is CASQGGISTDTQYF. CDR3 bases: TGTGCCAGCCAAGGGGGGATTTCTACAGATACGCAGTATTTT.